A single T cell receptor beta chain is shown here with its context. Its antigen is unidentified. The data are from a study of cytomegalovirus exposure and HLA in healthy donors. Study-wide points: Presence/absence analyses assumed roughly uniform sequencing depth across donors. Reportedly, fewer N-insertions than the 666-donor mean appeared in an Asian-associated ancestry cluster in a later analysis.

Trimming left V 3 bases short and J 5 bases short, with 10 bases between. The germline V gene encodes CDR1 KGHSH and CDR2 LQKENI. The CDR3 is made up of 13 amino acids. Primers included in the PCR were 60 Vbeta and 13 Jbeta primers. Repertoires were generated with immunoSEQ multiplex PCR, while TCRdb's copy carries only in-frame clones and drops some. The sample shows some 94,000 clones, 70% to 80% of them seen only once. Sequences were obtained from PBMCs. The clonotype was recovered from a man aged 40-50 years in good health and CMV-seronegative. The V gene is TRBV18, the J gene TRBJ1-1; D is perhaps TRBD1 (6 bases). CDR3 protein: CASSPGARTEAFF. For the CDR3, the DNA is TGTGCCAGCTCACCGGGGGCTCGGACTGAAGCTTTCTTT.